This note documents a single T cell receptor beta chain sequence. A single base separates this from a much larger clone, so it may be a read error. RNA and DNA were co-extracted from roughly 20-30 mg of unsorted bulk tissue. Resecting the tumor surgically was how the patients' primary liver carcinoma was treated. The entry originates in a study of tumor-infiltrating lymphocytes in primary liver carcinoma. The input was around 500 ng total RNA; TCR beta cDNA was made from it with a constant-region primer. Libraries of TCR beta came from three nested multiplex PCR rounds with slightly modified ARM-PCR. TCRdb re-called the multiplex PCR reads through MiXCR, storing one row per CDR3 protein. This sample has 90,000 to 150,000 distinct CDR3 sequences, with about two thirds found just once. Sequenced input: tumor-adjacent normal liver tissue. The receptor comes from a woman in her sixties with primary liver carcinoma and hepatitis B virus infection.

The chain's CDR3 is CASSPRGSETFF. The CDR3 region has the DNA TGTGCCAGCAGTCCCAGAGGCAGTGAAACTTTCTTT. The V gene is TRBV12-3 or TRBV12-4, the J gene TRBJ1-1; D uncertain. The CDR3 extends over 12 amino acids.